This T cell receptor beta chain derives from a study of blood T cell repertoires in COVID-19. Across the whole study: The United States, Italy and Spain were the sources of the acute and convalescent COVID-19 samples.

CDR3 length equals 14 residues. Germline-derived CDR1 and CDR2 are MNHNS and SASEGT. Deletions cut 1 base from V and 4 bases from J, with 10 bases between. As handled by the study authors: Estimation of nucleated cell counts relied on the amplification of reference gene primers. Assay: immunoSEQ multiplex PCR; the TCRdb copy retains only in-frame clones and omits some. Clonal size and the V and J genes are those of that table, whereas D and trimming came from the DNA. The sample holds about 220,000 clones; almost 90% are singletons and the top ten take over 12%. This chain connects TRBV6-1 to TRBJ1-2, with a weak D call TRBD1 (5 bases). Sequencing was performed on PBMCs or T cells enriched from blood (not recorded which). The receptor was derived from a woman aged 45 to 65 with acute COVID-19. The CDR3 is CASSEVGGVYGYTF. CDR3 DNA sequence: TGTGCCAGCAGTGAAGTCGGGGGGGTCTATGGCTACACCTTC.